What follows are 10 T cell receptor beta chains derived from one specimen sequenced in a study of cytomegalovirus exposure and HLA in healthy donors (dated by TCRdb to the late 2010s). To prepare the library, the immunoSEQ multiplex PCR assay was applied. The multiplex PCR relied on a mix of 60 forward primers for TCR Vbeta segments and 13 reverse primers for TCR Jbeta segments. TCRdb obtained this table from immuneACCESS and retained in-frame rearrangements with V and J assigned. These tables miss some clones; where compared with another copy, unresolved V genes account for less than half of the shortfall, and the remainder is unexplained. Here the sample has roughly 200,000 clones; around 80% occur a single time. The biggest ten clones account for roughly 0.58% of the sample. The sample comprised PBMCs. The receptors come from a woman in her thirties or forties in good health and CMV-seronegative.

This clone appeared a few times. The chain couples TRBV4-1 to TRBJ1-5, with D possibly being TRBD1 (5 bases). Per the germline V gene, CDR1 is MGHRA and CDR2 is YSYEKL. With 4 bases removed from V and 5 bases from J, the gap between germline ends came to 18 bases. This CDR3 is 16 amino acids long. CDR3: CASSPWGTSLDQPQHF. Written as DNA, the CDR3 is TGCGCCAGCAGCCCTTGGGGGACTTCGCTCGATCAGCCCCAGCATTTT.

The V gene is TRBV28, the J gene TRBJ2-2; the D is unclear. V lost 1 base to trimming and J lost 4 bases, with 13 bases between them. Germline CDR1 reads MDHEN; CDR2 reads SYDVKM. The CDR3 extends over 16 amino acids. The CDR3 reads CASSLYPGRGTGELFF. DNA of the CDR3: TGTGCCAGCAGTTTATACCCCGGCCGAGGCACCGGGGAGCTGTTTTTT.

In regard to this clone: In the same sample, other DNA sequences code for this CDR3. The chain has TRBV14 and TRBJ2-1; 7 bases are shared with TRBD1. The CDR3 spans 16 residues. Germline CDR1 and CDR2: SGHDN and FVKESK. The J segment lost 0 bases and the V segment lost 4 bases, leaving 6 bases of the junction unmatched. This CDR3 reads CASSPLQGSSYNEQFF. CDR3 DNA sequence: TGTGCCAGCAGCCCCTTACAGGGGAGCTCCTACAATGAGCAGTTCTTC.

The V call is TRBV14, the J call TRBJ2-3; the match to TRBD2 covers 10 bases. The CDR3 length is 16 residues. Germline lookup yields CDR1 SGHDN and CDR2 FVKESK. The junction had 6 bases not matched to a gene; V was cut back by 4 bases and J by 2 bases. The CDR3 bases are TGTGCCAGCAGCCTTCGGACTAGCGGCAACACAGATACGCAGTATTTT. Translated: CASSLRTSGNTDTQYF. Complete variable domain (other parts from reference TRBV14 and TRBJ2-3): EAGVTQFPSHSVIEKGQTVTLRCDPISGHDNLYWYRRVMGKEIKFLLHFVKESKQDESGMPNNRFLAERTGGTYSTLKVQPAELEDSGVYFCASSLRTSGNTDTQYFGPGTRLTVL.

The rearrangement uses TRBV11-2 and TRBJ1-6, with D maybe TRBD1 (6 bases). CDR3 length: 15 amino acids. Germline assignment: CDR1 SGHAT and CDR2 FQNNGV. V was shortened by 5 bases and J by 4 bases, with 12 bases between the two germline ends. The CDR3 reads CASSPRQGYNSPLHF. The DNA of the CDR3 is TGTGCCAGCAGCCCCCGGCAGGGGTATAATTCACCCCTCCACTTT.

The chain uses TRBV19 and TRBJ2-6, with D perhaps TRBD2 (5 bases). Germline V gene sequence: CDR1 LNHDA, CDR2 SQIVND (reference sequence). Between the trimmed V and J ends, which lost 3 bases and 0 bases, there was a span of 9 bases. The CDR3 consists of 16 residues. CDR3 sequence (DNA): TGTGCCAGTAGTATTGGAGCGGACTCTGGGGCCAACGTCCTGACTTTC. Its protein product is CASSIGADSGANVLTF.

The V and J genes are TRBV2 and TRBJ1-5; TRBD1 aligns across 10 bases. Germline V gene lookup returns CDR1 SNHLY and CDR2 FYNNEI. This CDR3 comprises 14 residues. V shed 6 bases and J 4 bases; nucleotides not matched to a gene: 3. The CDR3 DNA follows: TGTGCCAGCAGCGAGGACAGGGGGAATCAGCCCCAGCATTTT. Its protein product is CASSEDRGNQPQHF.

V usage is TRBV18 and J usage is TRBJ2-5; D may be TRBD1 (6 bases). Germline V gives CDR1 KGHSH, CDR2 LQKENI. This CDR3 comprises 13 residues. V was trimmed by 2 bases and J by 2 bases, leaving 6 bases between them. DNA of the CDR3: TGTGCCAGCTCACCAAGGGGGCAAGAGACCCAGTACTTC. This gives the protein CASSPRGQETQYF.

The chain carries TRBV9 and TRBJ1-4, with TRBD1 matching 9 bases. The CDR3 is 16 amino acids. V trimming: 3 bases; J trimming: 8 bases; junction bases outside the gene matches: 11. The germline gives CDR1 SGDLS, CDR2 YYNGEE. Here the CDR3 DNA reads TGTGCCAGCAGCGACTTTCCGGGACAGGGTTCCGAAAAACTGTTTTTT. It translates to CASSDFPGQGSEKLFF. Together with reference TRBV9 and TRBJ1-4, the CDR3 gives the full variable domain: DSGVTQTPKHLITATGQRVTLRCSPRSGDLSVYWYQQSLDQGLQFLIQYYNGEERAKGNILERFSAQQFPDLHSELNLSSLELGDSALYFCASSDFPGQGSEKLFFGSGTQLSVL.

The gene calls are TRBV5-1 and TRBJ2-1; no reliable D call. The germline CDR1 and CDR2 sequences are SGHRS and YFSETQ. The CDR3 runs to 12 residues. Trimming removed 1 base from V and 10 bases from J, with 9 bases in between. The CDR3 DNA follows: TGCGCCAGCAGCTTGTTTGCGCGAGAGCAGTTCTTC. Its translation: CASSLFAREQFF.